Listed below are T cell receptor beta chains from one sample, sequenced in a study of blood T cell repertoires in COVID-19. Only in-frame clones appear in the TCRdb table, and some are missing; sequencing was by immunoSEQ multiplex PCR. The data contain 30,000 to 40,000 clones, around 80% of them singletons. The source material was peripheral blood. The receptors here all came from a man aged 55 to 70 in a cohort sampled during active COVID-19. The CDR3 runs from the conserved cysteine through the conserved F or W. The D gene is left open where the match is weak. Clone size appears in some rows only: once, few, many, or a class for an expanded clone.

once	TRBD2	TRBV15	TRBJ2-3	CATSGSGGVDTQYF	TGTGCCACCAGCGGAAGCGGGGGGGTAGATACGCAGTATTTT
NA	NA	TRBV4-3	TRBJ1-2	CASSEGYGYTF	TGCGCCAGCAGCGAGGGTTATGGCTACACCTTC
NA	NA	TRBV11-3	TRBJ2-5	CASSLRSSAAETQYF	TGTGCCAGCAGCTTAAGGTCTAGCGCCGCAGAGACCCAGTACTTC
NA	TRBD2	TRBV5-1	TRBJ2-7	CASSLSPSGGIYEQYF	TGCGCCAGCAGCTTGAGTCCTAGCGGGGGGATTTACGAGCAGTACTTC
NA	NA	TRBV11-1	TRBJ2-7	CASSYRLVPYEQYF	TGTGCCAGCAGCTATCGACTAGTCCCCTACGAGCAGTACTTC
NA	NA	TRBV6-6	TRBJ2-7	CASSQPGEQYF	TGTGCCAGCAGTCAGCCCGGCGAGCAGTACTTC
NA	NA	TRBV7-9	TRBJ1-1	CASSISGAYTEAFF	TGTGCCAGCAGCATCTCAGGGGCTTACACTGAAGCTTTCTTT
NA	TRBD1	TRBV4-3	TRBJ1-2	CASSQEWGRVDREYYGYTF	TGCGCCAGCAGCCAAGAATGGGGGAGGGTGGACAGGGAATACTATGGCTACACCTTC
NA	NA	TRBV4-2	TRBJ2-7	CASSQSIHDSIYEQYF	TGTGCCAGCAGCCAAAGTATTCACGACTCGATCTACGAGCAGTACTTC
NA	NA	TRBV5-6	TRBJ1-3	CASSLEAGKGRNTIYF	TGTGCCAGCAGCTTGGAGGCAGGGAAGGGAAGGAACACCATATATTTT
NA	NA	TRBV20-1	TRBJ1-3	CSASPGSSGNTIYF	TGCAGTGCTAGTCCCGGGAGCTCTGGAAACACCATATATTTT
once	NA	TRBV5-1	TRBJ2-2	CASSFYPQGPNTGELFF	TGCGCCAGCAGCTTTTACCCCCAGGGGCCGAACACCGGGGAGCTGTTTTTT
NA	NA	TRBV14	TRBJ1-1	CASSQTAMATEAFF	TGTGCCAGCAGCCAAACAGCTATGGCCACTGAAGCTTTCTTT
NA	NA	TRBV10-3	TRBJ2-7	CATREARDRDEQYF	TGTGCCACTAGGGAGGCTAGGGACCGGGACGAGCAGTACTTC
NA	NA	TRBV28	TRBJ1-5	CASSSKREPQHF	TGTGCCAGCAGTTCAAAACGGGAGCCCCAGCATTTT
NA	NA	TRBV29-1	TRBJ2-7	CSVVAGAYEQYF	TGCAGCGTTGTGGCAGGGGCCTACGAGCAGTACTTC
NA	NA	TRBV3-1/TRBV3-2	TRBJ1-1	CASSPTTGTEAFF	TGTGCCAGCAGCCCGACGACGGGAACTGAAGCTTTCTTT
NA	NA	TRBV24-1	TRBJ1-1	CATSESVWPSGAFF	TGTGCCACCAGTGAATCGGTGTGGCCTAGTGGGGCTTTCTTT
NA	TRBD1	TRBV5-1	TRBJ2-3	CASSLPTGAFTDTQYF	TGCGCCAGCAGCTTACCGACAGGGGCGTTCACAGATACGCAGTATTTT
NA	TRBD2	TRBV5-1	TRBJ2-1	CASSLGRGSLYNEQFF	TGCGCCAGCAGCTTGGGGCGGGGGAGCCTTTACAATGAGCAGTTCTTC
NA	NA	TRBV5-8	TRBJ1-2	CASSLVQALYGYTF	TGTGCCAGCAGCTTGGTTCAGGCCCTCTATGGCTACACCTTC
NA	NA	TRBV4-1	TRBJ2-1	CASSQDKRALVGTEQFF	TGCGCCAGCAGCCAAGATAAGCGAGCCCTCGTCGGTACTGAGCAGTTCTTC
NA	NA	TRBV12-3/TRBV12-4	TRBJ2-7	CASSPDSTEQYF	TGTGCCAGCAGCCCGGACAGTACCGAGCAGTACTTC
NA	TRBD2	TRBV24-1	TRBJ2-3	CATSDYPSGVTDTQYF	TGTGCCACCAGTGATTATCCTAGCGGGGTCACAGATACGCAGTATTTT
NA	TRBD2	TRBV7-6	TRBJ2-7	CASSLEGRGGVYEQYF	TGTGCCAGCAGCTTAGAAGGGCGGGGGGGCGTCTACGAGCAGTACTTC
NA	NA	TRBV9	TRBJ2-1	CASSVAGVLYNEQFF	TGTGCCAGCAGCGTAGCTGGAGTACTCTACAATGAGCAGTTCTTC
NA	NA	TRBV5-1	TRBJ2-1	CASSLPSNEQFF	TGCGCCAGCAGCTTGCCCTCCAATGAGCAGTTCTTC